This entry lists 15 T cell receptor beta chains sequenced from one sample in a study of molecular identifiers for immune sequencing clone quantification. TCRdb used MiXCR to reprocess the PCR reads, holding one entry per CDR3 protein. The table includes 460,000 or so distinct CDR3 sequences, over 20% detected once. The sequencing sample was made of naive CD8+ T cells from blood, with Jurkat cell RNA spiked in. Subset reported: FACS-sorted CD8+CD4-CCR7+CD45RA+ naive T cells. Receptors were obtained from a human donor in good health. Some libraries in this study had Jurkat cell RNA spiked in.

This clonotype was counted many times. The rearrangement uses TRBV7-9 and TRBJ2-7, with 8 bases that match TRBD2. Germline-derived CDR1 and CDR2 are SEHNR and FQNEAQ (reference sequence). The CDR3 contains 14 residues. V lost 5 bases to trimming and J lost 5 bases; unmatched junction nucleotides: 8. CDR3 sequence: CASSLSGNQDEQYF. CDR3 DNA: TGTGCCAGCAGCCTTAGCGGGAACCAGGACGAGCAGTACTTC.

At least ten counts were recorded for this clonotype. The chain recombines TRBV4-3 with TRBJ2-3; 8 nucleotides align to TRBD2. The CDR3 loop spans 15 amino acids. Germline-derived CDR1 and CDR2 are LGHNA and YSLEER. V trimming: 4 bases; J trimming: 6 bases; junction bases outside the gene matches: 9. The CDR3 region has the DNA TGCGCCAGCAGCCCCTCCAGCGGGAGCGGGGATACGCAGTATTTT. This sequence encodes CASSPSSGSGDTQYF.

This clonotype was observed many times. V is TRBV5-5 and J is TRBJ2-1, with a possible D match to TRBD2 (7 bases). The CDR3 is made up of 18 amino acids. CDR1 is SGHKS, CDR2 YYEKEE, per germline (reference sequence). The V end lost 4 bases, the J end lost 2 bases, and 22 bases lay between the germline ends. The DNA for the CDR3 is TGTGCCAGCAGCGCAGATCTAGCGGACAGAGGACCCTACAATGAGCAGTTCTTC. Translated, it gives CASSADLADRGPYNEQFF.

The chain joins TRBV28 to TRBJ1-3; D not certain. V shed 4 bases and J shed 8 bases, with 18 bases lying between them. Germline V gives CDR1 MDHEN, CDR2 SYDVKM. The CDR3 runs to 15 residues. The DNA of the CDR3 is TGTGCCAGCAGTTCCCCGTTCCGAGCTACGGACACCATATATTTT. It encodes CASSSPFRATDTIYF.

This chain joins TRBV4-3 and TRBJ2-1; 8 nucleotides align to TRBD1. Per the germline V gene, CDR1 is LGHNA and CDR2 is YSLEER. Trimming took 0 bases from V and 7 from J; bases not matched to a gene: 2. This CDR3 spans 14 amino acids. CDR3 sequence (DNA): TGCGCCAGCAGCCAAGAAGGACAGGGTAATGAGCAGTTCTTC. Protein: CASSQEGQGNEQFF.

The V and J genes are TRBV5-6 and TRBJ2-7; TRBD2 matches at 15 bases. This CDR3 region has 16 residues. CDR1 and CDR2 from the germline V gene are SGHDT and YYEEEE. Germline trimming cut 4 bases from V and 3 bases from J; bases unmatched to any gene: 5. CDR3 in DNA: TGTGCCAGCAGCGTTGGGACTAGCGGGAGGTTCTACGAGCAGTACTTC. Translating gives CASSVGTSGRFYEQYF.

In its sample, this clonotype was seen once. The rearrangement joins TRBV19 to TRBJ2-1; 11 bases map to TRBD2. The trim removed 9 bases at V and 8 bases at J, leaving 12 bases unmatched. The CDR3 runs to 15 residues. CDR1 LNHDA and CDR2 SQIVND come from the germline V gene (reference sequence). The CDR3 loop is CASRLAGGPFDEQFF. The CDR3 DNA reads as TGTGCCAGCAGATTAGCGGGGGGGCCTTTCGATGAGCAGTTCTTC. Full variable domain (rest looked up from reference TRBV19 and TRBJ2-1): DGGITQSPKYLFRKEGQNVTLSCEQNLNHDAMYWYRQDPGQGLRLIYYSQIVNDFQKGDIAEGYSVSREKKESFPLTVTSAQKNPTAFYLCASRLAGGPFDEQFFGPGTRLTVL.

Points on this clonotype: A much more abundant neighbour one base away suggests this may be a read error. This CDR3 is missing its conserved last phenylalanine or tryptophan, likely due to a read error. The rearrangement joins TRBV27 to TRBJ2-7; TRBD2 agrees at 10 bases. CDR1 and CDR2 from the germline V gene are MNHEY and SMNVEV (reference sequence). After removal of 8 bases from V and 4 bases from J, the junction contained 8 bases not matched to a gene. This CDR3 comprises 14 residues. The CDR3 reads CASGPGLAMYEQYL. The CDR3 DNA reads as TGTGCCAGCGGCCCGGGACTAGCGATGTACGAGCAGTACCTC.

This clonotype has ten or more counts. The chain has TRBV29-1 and TRBJ2-7; D ambiguous. The V gene's germline CDR1 is SQVTM and CDR2 ANQGSEA. Trimming removed 7 bases at V and 1 base at J, with 14 bases between. The CDR3 spans 13 residues. The CDR3 here is CSAEAGDSYEQYF. For the CDR3, the DNA is TGCAGCGCCGAGGCCGGAGATTCCTACGAGCAGTACTTC.

This clonotype appeared many times. The chain links TRBV27 to TRBJ2-7; no clear D. This CDR3 is built from 14 residues. Deletions cut 0 bases from V and 0 bases from J, with 6 bases between. The germline gives CDR1 MNHEY, CDR2 SMNVEV (reference sequence). The CDR3 sequence: CASSLSGLSYEQYF. In DNA, the CDR3 is TGTGCCAGCAGTTTATCAGGTCTCTCCTACGAGCAGTACTTC.

Ten or more counts support this clonotype. The V and J genes are TRBV6-2 or TRBV6-3 and TRBJ2-2, with 7 bases lining up with TRBD1. The CDR3 loop spans 17 amino acids. The J segment lost 1 base and the V segment lost 7 bases, leaving 12 bases of the junction unmatched. Looked up from germline, CDR1 is MNHEY and CDR2 is SVGEGT. The CDR3 DNA follows: TGTGCCAGCAACCCGGACAGGCACGAAAGGAACACCGGGGAGCTGTTTTTT. This encodes CASNPDRHERNTGELFF.

There are many counts of this clonotype. The V and J genes are TRBV29-1 and TRBJ2-2; D is possibly TRBD1 or TRBD2 (5 bases each). The CDR3 loop spans 12 amino acids. Deletions cut 6 bases from V and 6 bases from J, with 11 bases between. The germline V gene has CDR1 SQVTM and CDR2 ANQGSEA. In DNA form, the CDR3 reads TGCAGCGTCGCAGGGACCGCCGGGGAGCTGTTTTTT. Translated, it gives CSVAGTAGELFF.

The J gene is TRBJ2-4, the V gene TRBV5-8; 8 nucleotides align to TRBD1. The V gene end was trimmed by 3 bases and the J gene end by 2 bases; junction bases not matched to a gene: 1. The germline CDR1 and CDR2 sequences are SGHTS and YDEGEE. This CDR3 comprises 14 residues. This chain's CDR3 is CASSWTGTKNIQYF. CDR3 nucleotide sequence: TGTGCCAGCAGCTGGACAGGGACCAAAAACATTCAGTACTTC.

On this clonotype: Germline and junction disagree at one end, which may indicate a read error. The chain joins TRBV20-1 to TRBJ2-3; 7 bases are a match to TRBD2. The CDR3 extends over 15 amino acids. Germline-derived CDR1 and CDR2 are DFQATT and SNEGSKA (reference sequence). The CDR3 DNA sequence: TGCAGTGCTGGAGACCGAGCGGGACTCACAGATACGCAGTATTTT. Translation: CSAGDRAGLTDTQYF.

This clonotype was counted at least ten times. The chain links TRBV6-1 to TRBJ2-7; 7 nucleotides match TRBD1. V was clipped by 6 bases and J by 3 bases; unmatched bases: 14. CDR3 length: 16 amino acids. CDR1 is MNHNS, CDR2 SASEGT, per germline. The DNA of the CDR3 is TGTGCCAGCAGCAATACCTTACAGGGGCCTCGCTACGAGCAGTACTTC. Its protein is CASSNTLQGPRYEQYF.